The T cell receptor (beta chain) described here comes from a study of response to subunit inactivated influenza vaccine. The CDR3 is made up of 13 amino acids. The ends lost 4 bases at V and 4 bases at J; junction bases unmatched: 2. The germline V gene encodes CDR1 DFQATT and CDR2 SNEGSKA (reference sequence). This clonotype was found a few times. MiXCR, run by TCRdb on the RT-PCR reads, gives a single entry per CDR3 protein. The table records 530,000 or so distinct CDR3 sequences, about 25% of them present only once. The TCR sequence derives from a man aged 50-60 years who received an inactivated influenza vaccine. This specimen was CD4+ T cells sorted from PBMCs, taken more than 4 days after vaccination. The V gene is TRBV20-1, the J gene TRBJ2-3, with 10 nucleotides matching TRBD2. The CDR3 nucleotides read TGCAGTGCTACTAGCGGGGGAGCAGATACGCAGTATTTT. Translated, it gives CSATSGGADTQYF.